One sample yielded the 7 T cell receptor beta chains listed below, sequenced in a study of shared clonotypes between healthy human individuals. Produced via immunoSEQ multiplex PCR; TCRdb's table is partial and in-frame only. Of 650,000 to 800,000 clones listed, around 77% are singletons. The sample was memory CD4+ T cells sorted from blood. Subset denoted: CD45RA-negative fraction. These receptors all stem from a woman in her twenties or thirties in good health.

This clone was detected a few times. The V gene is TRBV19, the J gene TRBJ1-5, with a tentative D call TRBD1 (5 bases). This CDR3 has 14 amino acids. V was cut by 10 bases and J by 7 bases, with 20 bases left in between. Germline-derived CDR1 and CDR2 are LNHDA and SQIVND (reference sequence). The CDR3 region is CATEPTRVGQPQHF. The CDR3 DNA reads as TGTGCCACAGAGCCTACCAGGGTCGGACAGCCCCAGCATTTT.

In DNA, the CDR3 is TGTGCCAGCAGTTCCGGACAGGGAAGGGGGAACACTGAAGCTTTCTTT. Residues: CASSSGQGRGNTEAFF. The rearrangement links TRBV27 to TRBJ1-1, with 8 bases lining up with TRBD1. J gave up 1 base and V 4 bases, and 8 bases lay outside the gene matches. Germline assignment: CDR1 MNHEY and CDR2 SMNVEV (reference sequence). The CDR3 length is 16 residues.

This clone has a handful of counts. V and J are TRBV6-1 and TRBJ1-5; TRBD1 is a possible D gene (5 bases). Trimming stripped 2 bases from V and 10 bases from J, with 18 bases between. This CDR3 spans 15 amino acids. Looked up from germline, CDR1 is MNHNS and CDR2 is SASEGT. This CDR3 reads CASSEFNGQTSPQHF. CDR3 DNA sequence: TGTGCCAGCAGTGAATTTAACGGACAAACAAGCCCCCAGCATTTT.

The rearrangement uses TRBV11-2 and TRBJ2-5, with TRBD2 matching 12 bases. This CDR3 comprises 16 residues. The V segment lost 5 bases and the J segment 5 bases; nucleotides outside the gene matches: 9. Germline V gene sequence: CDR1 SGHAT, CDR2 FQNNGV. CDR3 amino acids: CASSRGTSGLGETQYF. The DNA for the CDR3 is TGTGCCAGCAGCCGGGGGACTAGCGGGCTGGGGGAGACCCAGTACTTC. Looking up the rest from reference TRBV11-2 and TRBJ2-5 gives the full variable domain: EAGVAQSPRYKIIEKRQSVAFWCNPISGHATLYWYQQILGQGPKLLIQFQNNGVVDDSQLPKDRFSAERLKGVDSTLKIQPAKLEDSAVYLCASSRGTSGLGETQYFGPGTRLLVL.

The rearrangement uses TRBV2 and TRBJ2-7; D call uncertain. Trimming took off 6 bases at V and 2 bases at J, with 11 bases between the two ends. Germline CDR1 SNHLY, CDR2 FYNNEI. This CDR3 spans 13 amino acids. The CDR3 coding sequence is TGTGCCAGCAGGGGGTTCGATACCTACGAGCAGTACTTC. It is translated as CASRGFDTYEQYF.

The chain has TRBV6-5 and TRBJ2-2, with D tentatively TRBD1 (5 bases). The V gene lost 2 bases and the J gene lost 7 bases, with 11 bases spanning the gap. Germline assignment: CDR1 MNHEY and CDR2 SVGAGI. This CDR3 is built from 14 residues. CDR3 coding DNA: TGTGCCAGCAGTTACATCAGGGATGGCGGGGAGCTGTTTTTT. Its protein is CASSYIRDGGELFF.

CDR3 loop: CASSPPSTSLGNTIYF. The CDR3 DNA is TGTGCCAGCTCACCACCCAGTACTTCCCTGGGAAACACCATATATTTT. The V gene is TRBV18, the J gene TRBJ1-3; D call uncertain. The CDR3 has 16 residues. Per the germline V gene, CDR1 is KGHSH and CDR2 is LQKENI. V gave up 0 bases and J gave up 4 bases, with 13 bases separating them.